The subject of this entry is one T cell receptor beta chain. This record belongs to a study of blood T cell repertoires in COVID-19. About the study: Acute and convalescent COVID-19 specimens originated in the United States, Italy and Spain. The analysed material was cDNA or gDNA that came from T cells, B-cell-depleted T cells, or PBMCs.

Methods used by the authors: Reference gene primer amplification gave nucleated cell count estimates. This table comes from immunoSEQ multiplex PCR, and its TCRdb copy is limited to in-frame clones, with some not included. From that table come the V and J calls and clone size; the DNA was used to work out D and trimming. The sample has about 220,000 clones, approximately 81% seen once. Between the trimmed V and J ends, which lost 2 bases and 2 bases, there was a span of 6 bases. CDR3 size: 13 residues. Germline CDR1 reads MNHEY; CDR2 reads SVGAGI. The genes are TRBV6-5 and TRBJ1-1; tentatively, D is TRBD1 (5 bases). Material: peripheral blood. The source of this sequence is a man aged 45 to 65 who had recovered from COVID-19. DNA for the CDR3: TGTGCCAGCAGTTACGACAGTAACACTGAAGCTTTCTTT. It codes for CASSYDSNTEAFF.